The clone carrying this T cell receptor beta chain was seen a handful of times. This sample stems from a study of identical twins. TCRdb passed the 5' RACE reads through MiXCR, listing each CDR3 protein once. The data show 400,000 to 550,000 distinct CDR3 sequences, around 20% seen once. The sample was also reused in another study, on T cells expressing NK-cell markers. That paper adds: Sorted T-cell subsets CD3+CD56+NKG2C+, CD3+CD56+NKG2C- and CD3+CD56-NKG2C+ were TCR beta-sequenced. Most of the eight sequenced donors tested HCMV-seropositive; one tested seronegative.

This TCR derives from a woman younger than 35 in good health. The sequenced sample was CD4+ T cells sorted from blood.

CDR3 amino acids: CASSSGTRLETQYF. The CDR3 DNA is TGTGCCAGCAGTTCCGGGACTAGACTGGAGACCCAGTACTTC. The rearrangement links TRBV6-5 to TRBJ2-5; 8 bases match TRBD2. CDR1 MNHEY and CDR2 SVGAGI come from the germline V gene. This CDR3 region has 14 residues. Trimming took 4 bases from V and 5 from J; bases not matched to a gene: 6.